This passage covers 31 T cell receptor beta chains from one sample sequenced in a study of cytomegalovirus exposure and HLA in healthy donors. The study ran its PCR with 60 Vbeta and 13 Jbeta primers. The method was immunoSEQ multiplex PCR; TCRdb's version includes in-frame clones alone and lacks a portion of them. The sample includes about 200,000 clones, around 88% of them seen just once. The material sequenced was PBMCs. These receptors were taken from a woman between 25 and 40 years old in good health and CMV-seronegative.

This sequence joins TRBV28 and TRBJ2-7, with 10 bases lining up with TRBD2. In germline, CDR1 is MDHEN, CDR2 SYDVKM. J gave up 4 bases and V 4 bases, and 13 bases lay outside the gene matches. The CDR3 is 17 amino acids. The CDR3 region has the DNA TGTGCCAGCAGTTCAACCATTTTGGCAGCGGGGGGGTACGAGCAGTACTTC. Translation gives CASSSTILAAGGYEQYF.

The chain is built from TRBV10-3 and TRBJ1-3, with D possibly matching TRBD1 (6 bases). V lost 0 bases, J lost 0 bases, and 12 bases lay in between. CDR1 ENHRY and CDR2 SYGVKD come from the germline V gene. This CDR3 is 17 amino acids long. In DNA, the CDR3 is TGTGCCATCAGTGAGTCGACAGGTCGGCACTCTGGAAACACCATATATTTT. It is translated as CAISESTGRHSGNTIYF.

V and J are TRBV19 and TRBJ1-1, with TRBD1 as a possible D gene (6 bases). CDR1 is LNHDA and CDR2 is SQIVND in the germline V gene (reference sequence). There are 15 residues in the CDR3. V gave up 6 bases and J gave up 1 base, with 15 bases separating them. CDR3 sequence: CASRSGSRGNTEAFF. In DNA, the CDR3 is TGTGCCAGTAGAAGCGGTAGCAGGGGGAACACTGAAGCTTTCTTT.

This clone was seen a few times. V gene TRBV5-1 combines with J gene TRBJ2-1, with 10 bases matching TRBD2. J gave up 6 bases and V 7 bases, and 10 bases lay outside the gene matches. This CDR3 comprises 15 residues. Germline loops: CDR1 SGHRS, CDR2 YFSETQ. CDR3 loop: CASSLSGTSVNEQFF. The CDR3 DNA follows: TGCGCCAGCTCTTTGTCCGGGACTAGCGTCAATGAGCAGTTCTTC.

CDR3: CASSLGGEHEKLFF. For the CDR3, the DNA is TGTGCCAGCAGCTTGGGCGGGGAGCACGAAAAACTGTTTTTT. The V gene is TRBV5-4, the J gene TRBJ1-4; D unclear. This CDR3 is built from 14 residues. V lost 0 bases to trimming and J lost 8 bases, with 11 bases between them. CDR1 and CDR2 (germline): SGHNT, YYREEE (reference sequence).

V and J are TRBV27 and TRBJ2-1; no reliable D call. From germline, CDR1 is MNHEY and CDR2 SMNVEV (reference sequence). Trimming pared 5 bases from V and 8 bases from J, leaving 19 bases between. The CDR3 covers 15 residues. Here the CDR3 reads CASSASWAPNYEQFF. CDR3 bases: TGTGCCAGCAGTGCCTCCTGGGCTCCAAATTATGAGCAGTTCTTC.

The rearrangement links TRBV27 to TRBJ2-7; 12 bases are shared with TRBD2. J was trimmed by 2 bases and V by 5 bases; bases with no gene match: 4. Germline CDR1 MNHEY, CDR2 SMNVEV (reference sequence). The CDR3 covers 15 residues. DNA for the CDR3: TGTGCCAGCAGTCCTCTAGCGGGAGGGCCCTACGAGCAGTACTTC. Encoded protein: CASSPLAGGPYEQYF.

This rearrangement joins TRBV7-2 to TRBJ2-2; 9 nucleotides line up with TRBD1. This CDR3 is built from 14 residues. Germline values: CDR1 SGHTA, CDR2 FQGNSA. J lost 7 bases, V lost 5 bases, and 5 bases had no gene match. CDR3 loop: CASSQQGASGELFF. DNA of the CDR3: TGTGCCAGCAGCCAACAGGGGGCGAGCGGGGAGCTGTTTTTT.

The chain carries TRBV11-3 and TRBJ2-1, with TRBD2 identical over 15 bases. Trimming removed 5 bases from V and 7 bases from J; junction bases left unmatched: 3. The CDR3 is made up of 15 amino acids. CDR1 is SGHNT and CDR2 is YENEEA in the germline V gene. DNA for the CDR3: TGTGCCAGCAGCCCCGGACTAGCGGGAGGGAATGAGCAGTTCTTC. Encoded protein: CASSPGLAGGNEQFF.

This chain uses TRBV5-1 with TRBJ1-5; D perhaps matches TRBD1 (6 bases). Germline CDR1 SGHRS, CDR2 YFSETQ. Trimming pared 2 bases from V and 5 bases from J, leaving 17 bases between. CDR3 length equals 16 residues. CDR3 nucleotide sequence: TGCGCCAGCAGCTTACAGGGAAACCCCCGGGATCAGCCCCAGCATTTT. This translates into CASSLQGNPRDQPQHF.

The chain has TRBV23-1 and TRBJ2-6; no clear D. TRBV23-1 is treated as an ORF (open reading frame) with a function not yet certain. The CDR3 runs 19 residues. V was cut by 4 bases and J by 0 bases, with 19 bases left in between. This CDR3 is CASSPPRSGARSGANVLTF. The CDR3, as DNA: TGCGCCAGCAGTCCCCCGAGGTCGGGTGCGCGCTCTGGGGCCAACGTCCTGACTTTC.

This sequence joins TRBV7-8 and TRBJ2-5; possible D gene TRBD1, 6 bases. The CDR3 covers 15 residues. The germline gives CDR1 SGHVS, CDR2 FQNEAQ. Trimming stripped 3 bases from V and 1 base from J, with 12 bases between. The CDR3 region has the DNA TGTGCCAGCAGCTTTTCAGGGACACCCCAAGAGACCCAGTACTTC. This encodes CASSFSGTPQETQYF. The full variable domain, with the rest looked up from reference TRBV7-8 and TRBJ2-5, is GAGVSQSPRYKVAKRGQDVALRCDPISGHVSLFWYQQALGQGPEFLTYFQNEAQLDKSGLPSDRFFAERPEGSVSTLKIQRTQQEDSAVYLCASSFSGTPQETQYFGPGTRLLVL.

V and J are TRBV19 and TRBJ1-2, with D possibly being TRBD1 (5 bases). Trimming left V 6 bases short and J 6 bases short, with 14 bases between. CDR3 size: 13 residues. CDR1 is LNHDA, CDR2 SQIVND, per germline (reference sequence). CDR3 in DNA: TGTGCCAGTAGACAGCGCGGGGCGGATGGCTACACCTTC. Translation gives CASRQRGADGYTF.

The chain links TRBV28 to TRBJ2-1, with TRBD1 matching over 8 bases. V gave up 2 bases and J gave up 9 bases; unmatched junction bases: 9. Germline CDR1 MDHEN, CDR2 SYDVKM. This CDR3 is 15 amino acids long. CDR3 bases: TGTGCCAGCAGTTTAAACAGGGGGATCACCCGTGAGCAGTTCTTC. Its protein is CASSLNRGITREQFF.

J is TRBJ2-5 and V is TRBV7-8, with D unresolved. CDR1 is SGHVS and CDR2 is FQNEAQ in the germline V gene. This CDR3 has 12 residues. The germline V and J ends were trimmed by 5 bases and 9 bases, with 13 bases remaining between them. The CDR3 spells CASSPTSAAQYF. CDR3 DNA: TGTGCCAGCAGCCCGACTTCGGCGGCCCAGTACTTC. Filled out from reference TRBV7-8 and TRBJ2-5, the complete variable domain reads GAGVSQSPRYKVAKRGQDVALRCDPISGHVSLFWYQQALGQGPEFLTYFQNEAQLDKSGLPSDRFFAERPEGSVSTLKIQRTQQEDSAVYLCASSPTSAAQYFGPGTRLLVL.

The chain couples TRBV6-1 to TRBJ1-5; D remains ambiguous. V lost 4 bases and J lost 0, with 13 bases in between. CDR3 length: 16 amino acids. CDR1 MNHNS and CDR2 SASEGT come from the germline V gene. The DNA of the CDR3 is TGTGCCAGCAGTGTCCGCCTAGAATATAGCAATCAGCCCCAGCATTTT. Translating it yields CASSVRLEYSNQPQHF.

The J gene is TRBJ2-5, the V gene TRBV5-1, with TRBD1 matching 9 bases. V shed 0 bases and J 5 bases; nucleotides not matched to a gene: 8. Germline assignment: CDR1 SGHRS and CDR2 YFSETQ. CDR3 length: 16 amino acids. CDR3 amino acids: CASSLVGTGKLETQYF. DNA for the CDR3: TGCGCCAGCAGCTTGGTAGGGACAGGGAAGTTGGAGACCCAGTACTTC. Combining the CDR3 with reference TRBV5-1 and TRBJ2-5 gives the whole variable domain KAGVTQTPRYLIKTRGQQVTLSCSPISGHRSVSWYQQTPGQGLQFLFEYFSETQRNKGNFPGRFSGRQFSNSRSEMNVSTLELGDSALYLCASSLVGTGKLETQYFGPGTRLLVL.

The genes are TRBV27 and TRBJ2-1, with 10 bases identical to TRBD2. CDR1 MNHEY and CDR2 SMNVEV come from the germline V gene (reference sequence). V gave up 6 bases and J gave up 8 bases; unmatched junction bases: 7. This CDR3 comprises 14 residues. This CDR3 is CASSPAGGPYEQFF. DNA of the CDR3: TGTGCCAGCAGCCCAGCGGGAGGGCCATATGAGCAGTTCTTC.

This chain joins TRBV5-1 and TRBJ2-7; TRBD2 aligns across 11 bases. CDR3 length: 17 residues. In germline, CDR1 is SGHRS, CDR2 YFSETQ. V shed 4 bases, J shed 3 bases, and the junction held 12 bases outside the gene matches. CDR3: CASSISVAGGESYEQYF. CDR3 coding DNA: TGCGCCAGCAGCATCTCGGTAGCGGGGGGGGAAAGCTACGAGCAGTACTTC. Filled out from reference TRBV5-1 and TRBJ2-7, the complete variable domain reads KAGVTQTPRYLIKTRGQQVTLSCSPISGHRSVSWYQQTPGQGLQFLFEYFSETQRNKGNFPGRFSGRQFSNSRSEMNVSTLELGDSALYLCASSISVAGGESYEQYFGPGTRLTVT.

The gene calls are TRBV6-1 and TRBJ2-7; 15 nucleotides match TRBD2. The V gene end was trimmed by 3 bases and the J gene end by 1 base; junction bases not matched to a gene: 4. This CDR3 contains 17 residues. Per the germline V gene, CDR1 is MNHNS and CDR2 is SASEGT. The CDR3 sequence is CASSDRTSGRGSYEQYF. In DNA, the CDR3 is TGTGCCAGCAGTGATAGGACTAGCGGGAGGGGGTCCTACGAGCAGTACTTC.

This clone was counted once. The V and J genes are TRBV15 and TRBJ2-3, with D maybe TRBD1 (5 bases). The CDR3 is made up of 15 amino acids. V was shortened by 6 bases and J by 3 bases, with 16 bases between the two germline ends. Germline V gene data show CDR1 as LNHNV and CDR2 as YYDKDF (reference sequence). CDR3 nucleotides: TGTGCCACCAGACCAGGGTCTCCCTATACAGATACGCAGTATTTT. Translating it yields CATRPGSPYTDTQYF.

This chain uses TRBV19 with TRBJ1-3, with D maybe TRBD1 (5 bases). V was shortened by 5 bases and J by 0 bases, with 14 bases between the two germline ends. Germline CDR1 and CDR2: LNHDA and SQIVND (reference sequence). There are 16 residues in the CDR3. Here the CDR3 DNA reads TGTGCCAGTAGTGACTTGGGGCCAATCTCTGGAAACACCATATATTTT. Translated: CASSDLGPISGNTIYF. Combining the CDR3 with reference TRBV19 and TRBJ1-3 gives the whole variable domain DGGITQSPKYLFRKEGQNVTLSCEQNLNHDAMYWYRQDPGQGLRLIYYSQIVNDFQKGDIAEGYSVSREKKESFPLTVTSAQKNPTAFYLCASSDLGPISGNTIYFGEGSWLTVV.

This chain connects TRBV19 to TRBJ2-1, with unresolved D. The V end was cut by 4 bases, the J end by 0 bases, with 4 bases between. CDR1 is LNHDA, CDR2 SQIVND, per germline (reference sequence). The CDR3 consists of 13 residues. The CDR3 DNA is TGTGCCAGTAGTAGGAGCTCCTACAATGAGCAGTTCTTC. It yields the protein CASSRSSYNEQFF.

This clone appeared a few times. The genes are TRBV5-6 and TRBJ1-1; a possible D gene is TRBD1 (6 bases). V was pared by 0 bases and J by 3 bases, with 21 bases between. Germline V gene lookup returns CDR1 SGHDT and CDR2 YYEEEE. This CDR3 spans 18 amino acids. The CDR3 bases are TGTGCCAGCAGCTTGGGCCCCTGGCTCCCCAGGGGAGACACTGAAGCTTTCTTT. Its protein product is CASSLGPWLPRGDTEAFF.

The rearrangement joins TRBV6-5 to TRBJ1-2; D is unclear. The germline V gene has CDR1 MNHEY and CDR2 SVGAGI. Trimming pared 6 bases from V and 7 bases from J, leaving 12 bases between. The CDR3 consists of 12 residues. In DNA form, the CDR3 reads TGTGCCAGCAGGGCGGCAGAGTCTGGCTACACCTTC. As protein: CASRAAESGYTF.

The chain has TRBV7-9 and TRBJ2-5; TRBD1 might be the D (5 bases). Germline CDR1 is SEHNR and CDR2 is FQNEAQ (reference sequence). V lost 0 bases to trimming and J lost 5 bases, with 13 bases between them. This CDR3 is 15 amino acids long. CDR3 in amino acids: CASSLAIGVMETQYF. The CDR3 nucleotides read TGTGCCAGCAGCTTAGCGATAGGGGTTATGGAGACCCAGTACTTC.

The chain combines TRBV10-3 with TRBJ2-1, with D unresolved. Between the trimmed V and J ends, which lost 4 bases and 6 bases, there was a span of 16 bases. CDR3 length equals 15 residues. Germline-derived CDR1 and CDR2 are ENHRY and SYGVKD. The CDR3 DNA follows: TGTGCCATCAGTGCCGCCGATGTCTCGGGCAATGAGCAGTTCTTC. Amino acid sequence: CAISAADVSGNEQFF.

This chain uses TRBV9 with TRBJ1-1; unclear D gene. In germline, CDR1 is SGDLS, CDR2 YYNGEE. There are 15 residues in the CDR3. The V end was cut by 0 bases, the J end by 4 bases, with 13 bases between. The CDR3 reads CASSVATGGATEAFF. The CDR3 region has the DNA TGTGCCAGCAGCGTAGCTACGGGTGGTGCCACTGAAGCTTTCTTT.

The CDR3 nucleotides are TGTGCCAGCAGCCCGGGACTAGTTCTGGCCAAAAACATTCAGTACTTC. It codes for CASSPGLVLAKNIQYF. The gene calls are TRBV7-9 and TRBJ2-4, with 8 bases lining up with TRBD2. The ends lost 5 bases at V and 1 base at J; junction bases unmatched: 7. Germline V gene data show CDR1 as SEHNR and CDR2 as FQNEAQ (reference sequence). The length of the CDR3 is 16 residues. The variable domain in full, with the rest retrieved from reference TRBV7-9 and TRBJ2-4, is DTGVSQNPRHKITKRGQNVTFRCDPISEHNRLYWYRQTLGQGPEFLTYFQNEAQLEKSRLLSDRFSAERPKGSFSTLEIQRTEQGDSAMYLCASSPGLVLAKNIQYFGAGTRLSVL.

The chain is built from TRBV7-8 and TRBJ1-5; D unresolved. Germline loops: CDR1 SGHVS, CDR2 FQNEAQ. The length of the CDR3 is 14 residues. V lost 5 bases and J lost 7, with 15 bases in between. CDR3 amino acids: CASSRDPAAQPQHF. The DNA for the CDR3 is TGTGCCAGCAGCCGAGACCCGGCGGCCCAGCCCCAGCATTTT.

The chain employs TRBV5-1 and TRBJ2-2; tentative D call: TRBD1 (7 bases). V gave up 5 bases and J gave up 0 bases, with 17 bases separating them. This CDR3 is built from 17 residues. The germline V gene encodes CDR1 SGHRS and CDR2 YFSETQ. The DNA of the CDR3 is TGCGCCAGCAGGCATCAGGGGGGAGCTACGAACACCGGGGAGCTGTTTTTT. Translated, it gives CASRHQGGATNTGELFF.